This T cell receptor beta chain was captured by sequencing in a study of blood T cells in healthy people across ages. Primed by a sample-barcoded 5' primer and a J-beta primer mix, a second PCR proceeded for 7 to 11 cycles. Via MiXCR, TCRdb re-called the 5' RACE reads, giving one row per CDR3 protein. The sample includes around 620,000 distinct CDR3 sequences, 25% to 30% of them seen just once. CDR1 MNHEY and CDR2 SVGEGT come from the germline V gene. This CDR3 region has 15 residues. V was clipped by 5 bases and J by 0 bases, with 11 bases between them. The sequenced sample was blood. The origin of this receptor is a woman aged 70-85 years in good health. The rearrangement joins TRBV6-2 or TRBV6-3 to TRBJ2-4; D is perhaps TRBD1 or TRBD2 (5 bases each). The CDR3 DNA follows: TGTGCCAGCAGTGAATTGGGGGTAGCCAAAAACATTCAGTACTTC. Protein: CASSELGVAKNIQYF.